The 3 T cell receptor beta chains given below trace back to one sample, sequenced in a study of blood T cell repertoires in COVID-19. Libraries were prepared by immunoSEQ multiplex PCR; TCRdb keeps only in-frame clonotypes and omits some of them. The data show a few hundred thousand clones, around 89% seen once. The sequenced sample consisted of PBMCs or T cells enriched from blood (not recorded which). These receptors came from a man between 40 and 49 years old who had recovered from COVID-19.

V usage is TRBV28 and J usage is TRBJ2-5, with 10 positions matching TRBD2. This CDR3 has 18 amino acids. Germline lookup yields CDR1 MDHEN and CDR2 SYDVKM. V lost 3 bases and J lost 5; bases outside the gene matches: 15. The CDR3 sequence is CASSFSGAALAGVETQYF. The CDR3 DNA sequence: TGTGCCAGCAGTTTTTCCGGGGCGGCGCTAGCGGGAGTGGAGACCCAGTACTTC.

The chain joins TRBV7-2 to TRBJ2-7, with 8 nucleotides matching TRBD2. Per the germline V gene, CDR1 is SGHTA and CDR2 is FQGNSA. Losses at the gene ends were 1 base for V and 0 bases for J; bases not matched to a gene: 5. The CDR3 spans 16 residues. CDR3 in amino acids: CASSLGSGSDSYEQYF. In DNA, the CDR3 is TGTGCCAGCAGCTTAGGGAGCGGGAGCGACTCCTACGAGCAGTACTTC.

The rearrangement joins TRBV5-1 to TRBJ1-4, with TRBD1 identical over 7 bases. The CDR3 length is 15 residues. The V gene's germline CDR1 is SGHRS and CDR2 YFSETQ. V shed 0 bases and J 7 bases; nucleotides not matched to a gene: 6. The CDR3 reads CASSLEGQGGEKLFF. The CDR3, as DNA: TGCGCCAGCAGCTTGGAAGGGCAGGGGGGTGAAAAACTGTTTTTT.